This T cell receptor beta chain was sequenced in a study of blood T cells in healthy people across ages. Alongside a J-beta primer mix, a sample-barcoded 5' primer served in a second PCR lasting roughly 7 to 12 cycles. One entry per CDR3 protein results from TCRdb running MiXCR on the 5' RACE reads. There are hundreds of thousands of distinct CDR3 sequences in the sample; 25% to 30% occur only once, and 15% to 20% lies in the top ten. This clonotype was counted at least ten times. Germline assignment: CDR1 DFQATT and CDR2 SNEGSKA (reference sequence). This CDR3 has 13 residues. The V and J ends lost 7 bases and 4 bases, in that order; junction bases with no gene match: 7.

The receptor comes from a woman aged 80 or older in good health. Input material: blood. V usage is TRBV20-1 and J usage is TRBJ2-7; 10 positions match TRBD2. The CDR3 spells CSGQRGGSYEQYF. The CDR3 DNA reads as TGCAGTGGGCAGCGGGGGGGATCATACGAGCAGTACTTC.